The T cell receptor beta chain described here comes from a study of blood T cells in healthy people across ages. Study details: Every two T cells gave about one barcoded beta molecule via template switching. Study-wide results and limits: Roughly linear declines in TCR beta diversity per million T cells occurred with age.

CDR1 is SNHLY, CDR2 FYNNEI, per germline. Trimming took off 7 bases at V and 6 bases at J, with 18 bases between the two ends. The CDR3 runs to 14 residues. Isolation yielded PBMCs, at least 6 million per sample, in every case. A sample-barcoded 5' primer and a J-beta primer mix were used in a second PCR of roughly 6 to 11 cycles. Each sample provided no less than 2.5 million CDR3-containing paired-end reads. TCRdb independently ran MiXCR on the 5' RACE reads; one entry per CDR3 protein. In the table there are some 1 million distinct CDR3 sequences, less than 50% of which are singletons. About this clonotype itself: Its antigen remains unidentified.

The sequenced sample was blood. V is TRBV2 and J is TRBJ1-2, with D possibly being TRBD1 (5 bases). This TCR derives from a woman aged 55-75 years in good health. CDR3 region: CASKQVRVIDGYTF. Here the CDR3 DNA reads TGTGCCAGCAAGCAAGTCAGGGTGATCGATGGCTACACCTTC.